The 16 T cell receptor beta chains below come from one sample, sequenced in a study of T cell responses to AZD1222 COVID-19 vaccine. Some clones are missing from TCRdb's copy, which holds only in-frame ones; the method was immunoSEQ multiplex PCR. The sample has 180,000 or so clones; 94% are singletons. Sequenced here: peripheral blood, sampled on day 0 of AZD1222 vaccination. The source is an adult in good health.

The rearrangement uses TRBV11-1 and TRBJ1-2; D ambiguous. The germline CDR1 and CDR2 sequences are SGHAT and FQDESV (reference sequence). V gave up 1 base and J gave up 13 bases, with 10 bases separating them. This CDR3 contains 11 residues. CDR3 in amino acids: CASSLVEDPTF. The CDR3 coding sequence is TGTGCCAGCAGCTTAGTGGAAGACCCCACCTTC.

V usage is TRBV27 and J usage is TRBJ2-2; D is undetermined. This CDR3 has 12 residues. Trimming took 2 bases from V and 7 from J, leaving 5 bases between them. Germline assignment: CDR1 MNHEY and CDR2 SMNVEV (reference sequence). In DNA, the CDR3 is TGTGCCAGCAGTTTAGTGAGCGGGGAGCTGTTTTTT. It encodes CASSLVSGELFF.

The genes are TRBV2 and TRBJ2-7; 9 nucleotides match TRBD2. V dropped 8 bases and J dropped 6; count of bases not matched to a gene: 8. This CDR3 region has 13 residues. The germline V gene has CDR1 SNHLY and CDR2 FYNNEI. CDR3 sequence: CASPRGAGGEQYF. The CDR3 DNA sequence: TGTGCCAGCCCCCGAGGAGCGGGAGGCGAGCAGTACTTC.

The gene calls are TRBV6-1 and TRBJ1-2; D unclear. Trimming took 2 bases from V and 2 from J, leaving 9 bases between them. The CDR3 extends over 14 amino acids. CDR1 and CDR2 from the germline V gene are MNHNS and SASEGT. CDR3 DNA: TGTGCCAGCAGTGAATGGGGAGAAAACTATGGCTACACCTTC. Amino acids: CASSEWGENYGYTF.

The rearrangement links TRBV12-3 or TRBV12-4 to TRBJ2-2; D not resolved. V was clipped by 7 bases and J by 6 bases, with 9 bases between them. The CDR3 sequence is 12 residues long. This CDR3 is CASTGEAGELFF. CDR3 sequence (DNA): TGTGCCAGCACAGGAGAGGCCGGGGAGCTGTTTTTT.

This clone was detected a few times. The rearrangement joins TRBV7-9 to TRBJ2-7; D is possibly TRBD1 or TRBD2 (5 bases each). V was shortened by 1 base and J by 4 bases, with 17 bases between the two germline ends. The CDR3 extends over 16 amino acids. CDR1 is SEHNR and CDR2 is FQNEAQ in the germline V gene (reference sequence). The CDR3, as DNA: TGTGCCAGCAGCTTAGAAGGGACGGAAACTGATTACGAGCAGTACTTC. Translated, it gives CASSLEGTETDYEQYF.

The CDR3 DNA reads TGTGCCTGGGGCGGGGCGGAAAACACAGATACGCAGTATTTT. It is translated as CAWGGAENTDTQYF. The V gene is TRBV30, the J gene TRBJ2-3, with D maybe TRBD2 (6 bases). The V gene's germline CDR1 is GTSNPN and CDR2 SVGIG (reference sequence). The CDR3 extends over 14 amino acids. V lost 5 bases, J lost 2 bases, and 14 bases lay in between.

The J gene is TRBJ1-2, the V gene TRBV3-1 (or the pseudogene TRBV3-2); 7 bases line up with TRBD1. In germline, CDR1 is LGHDT, CDR2 YNNKEL (reference sequence). CDR3 size: 13 residues. Trimming took 5 bases from V and 5 from J; bases not matched to a gene: 5. This chain's CDR3 is CASSFDRVYGYTF. CDR3 coding DNA: TGTGCCAGCAGCTTTGACAGGGTATATGGCTACACCTTC.

The chain recombines TRBV7-8 with TRBJ2-1; 9 bases match TRBD1. The CDR3 has 16 residues. CDR1 is SGHVS, CDR2 FQNEAQ, per germline. V was pared by 5 bases and J by 6 bases, with 11 bases of the junction left unmatched. The CDR3 DNA sequence: TGTGCCAGCAGCGAAATCCGGGACAGGGAGGTCAATGAGCAGTTCTTC. It encodes CASSEIRDREVNEQFF.

This chain uses TRBV29-1 with TRBJ1-2; D is unclear. Germline-derived CDR1 and CDR2 are SQVTM and ANQGSEA. CDR3 length: 15 amino acids. V was cut by 2 bases and J by 7 bases, with 20 bases left in between. CDR3: CSVEMGNRALAGYTF. Here the CDR3 DNA reads TGCAGCGTTGAAATGGGGAATAGGGCCCTAGCTGGCTACACCTTC.

The chain combines TRBV5-1 with TRBJ1-6; 7 bases map to TRBD1. The CDR3 spans 17 residues. Germline V gives CDR1 SGHRS, CDR2 YFSETQ. Trimming removed 0 bases from V and 8 bases from J; junction bases left unmatched: 11. In DNA, the CDR3 is TGCGCCAGCAGCTTGGAGGCAGGGGGTGGATATGATTCACCCCTCCACTTT. Its translation: CASSLEAGGGYDSPLHF.

This rearrangement joins TRBV18 to TRBJ2-5; tentative D call: TRBD1 (6 bases). CDR3 length equals 14 residues. Per germline, CDR1 KGHSH and CDR2 LQKENI. Trimming left V 1 base short and J 4 bases short, with 10 bases between. The CDR3 reads CASSPRQGRETQYF. CDR3 coding DNA: TGTGCCAGCTCACCACGCCAGGGGCGAGAGACCCAGTACTTC.

The chain combines TRBV5-1 with TRBJ1-4; TRBD1 matches 7 bases. V dropped 4 bases and J dropped 5; count of bases not matched to a gene: 5. Germline loops: CDR1 SGHRS, CDR2 YFSETQ. This CDR3 has 14 residues. This CDR3 is CASSRDSRNEKLFF. CDR3 coding DNA: TGCGCCAGCAGCCGGGACAGCAGGAATGAAAAACTGTTTTTT.

The chain couples TRBV15 to TRBJ1-1, with a possible D match to TRBD1 (5 bases). Germline loops: CDR1 LNHNV, CDR2 YYDKDF (reference sequence). Trimming took 0 bases from V and 4 from J, leaving 9 bases between them. This CDR3 is built from 14 residues. Here the CDR3 reads CATSREAGGTEAFF. DNA of the CDR3: TGTGCCACCAGCAGAGAGGCGGGGGGCACTGAAGCTTTCTTT.

The chain links TRBV5-4 to TRBJ1-3, with TRBD1 identical over 10 bases. With 2 bases clipped from V and 4 bases from J, the junction kept 6 bases outside the gene matches. The CDR3 has 16 amino acids. Per germline, CDR1 SGHNT and CDR2 YYREEE (reference sequence). As DNA, the CDR3 is TGTGCCAGCAGCTTCGGGGGGACAGGGGAAGGAAACACCATATATTTT. Protein sequence: CASSFGGTGEGNTIYF.

The chain links TRBV6-5 to TRBJ1-1; 7 bases map to TRBD1. There are 15 residues in the CDR3. The germline V gene has CDR1 MNHEY and CDR2 SVGAGI. V shed 4 bases and J 0 bases; nucleotides not matched to a gene: 5. CDR3 coding DNA: TGTGCCAGCAGTTCTAGGACAGGCTTGAACACTGAAGCTTTCTTT. Translation: CASSSRTGLNTEAFF.